A selection of T cell receptor beta chains follows, all from one sample in a study of shared clonotypes between healthy human individuals. TCRdb's table, derived via immunoSEQ multiplex PCR, lists solely in-frame clones and lacks some. The sample records more than 900,000 clones, about four fifths being singletons. Sequenced: memory CD4+ T cells from PBMCs. The receptors originated from a man between 18 and 29 years old in good health. Some clones in this sample may be carry-over from other donors' samples. The CDR3 runs from the conserved cysteine through the conserved F or W. A D gene is named only where the DNA matches it firmly. Rows give clone size only sometimes, using once, few, many, or a class for an expanded clone.

clone size | J gene | CDR3 length | D gene | V gene | CDR3 DNA | CDR3 protein
NA | TRBJ2-7 | 13 | NA | TRBV6-6 | TGTGCCAGCCGGGGTTGGGGAAACTACGAGCAGTACTTC | CASRGWGNYEQYF
once | TRBJ2-7 | 13 | TRBD2 | TRBV28 | TGTGCCAGCAGTTTTTGGCGGGAGACCGAGCAGTACTTC | CASSFWRETEQYF
NA | TRBJ2-7 | 14 | TRBD1 | TRBV10-3 | TGTGCCATCAGCGACAGGGGGCTTAACTACGAGCAGTACTTC | CAISDRGLNYEQYF
NA | TRBJ2-7 | 17 | TRBD2 | TRBV4-2 | TGTGCCAGCAGCCCGCCCCTAGATAGCGGGCGGACCTACGAGCAGTACTTC | CASSPPLDSGRTYEQYF
NA | TRBJ2-1 | 18 | TRBD2 | TRBV7-2 | TGTGCCAGCAGTCCGAGCCTAGCGGGACCCTCTCGCTACAATGAGCAGTTCTTC | CASSPSLAGPSRYNEQFF
once | TRBJ1-2 | 15 | TRBD1 | TRBV19 | TGTGCCAGTAGTATTGGGACAGCTTCTAACTATGGCTACACCTTC | CASSIGTASNYGYTF
NA | TRBJ1-4 | 12 | NA | TRBV29-1 | TGCAGCGTTGAAGGGGGCAGGGAAAAACTGTTTTTT | CSVEGGREKLFF
few | TRBJ2-7 | 12 | NA | TRBV7-9 | TGTGCCAGCAGCTCCCTATTATACGAGCAGTACTTC | CASSSLLYEQYF
NA | TRBJ2-3 | 16 | TRBD1 | TRBV5-4 | TGTGCCAGCAGCTTGGGCCGGGACAGGGTAACAGATACGCAGTATTTT | CASSLGRDRVTDTQYF
NA | TRBJ2-3 | 16 | NA | TRBV9 | TGTGCCAGCAGCGTAGGTCGGCAGGGGAGGGCAGATACGCAGTATTTT | CASSVGRQGRADTQYF
few | TRBJ2-2 | 16 | TRBD2 | TRBV6-1 | TGTGCCAGCAGTGTCGGACTAGCGGGAAAGACCGGGGAGCTGTTTTTT | CASSVGLAGKTGELFF
NA | TRBJ2-2 | 17 | TRBD2 | TRBV6-1 | TGTGCCAGCAGTGACAGCGGGAGGGCGGGAAACACCGGGGAGCTGTTTTTT | CASSDSGRAGNTGELFF
NA | TRBJ2-1 | 13 | TRBD2 | TRBV5-4 | TGTGCCAGCAGCCTCAACGTCCCCGGGACTACCCTCTTC | CASSLNVPGTTLF
NA | TRBJ1-1 | 13 | NA | TRBV7-2 | TGTGCCAGCAGCTATAGGAGAGACACTGAAGCTTTCTTT | CASSYRRDTEAFF
NA | TRBJ1-2 | 14 | NA | TRBV30 | TGTGCCTGGAGTGGATGGGTGTCCGCGCTTGGCTACACCTTC | CAWSGWVSALGYTF
NA | TRBJ1-2 | 15 | NA | TRBV4-2 | TGTGCCAGCAGCCAAGGGTCGGGGACGGTCTATGGCTACACCTTC | CASSQGSGTVYGYTF
NA | TRBJ2-5 | 13 | NA | TRBV28 | TGTGCCAGCAGTGGCCGGGACAAGGAGACCCAGTACTTC | CASSGRDKETQYF
NA | TRBJ2-1 | 13 | NA | TRBV25-1 | TGTGCCAGCAGTGAATTGGGGGTCAATGAGCAGTTCTTC | CASSELGVNEQFF
NA | TRBJ2-3 | 16 | TRBD2 | TRBV5-6 | TGTGCCAGCAGCTTTTCGGGGAGGGCCAGCACAGATACGCAGTATTTT | CASSFSGRASTDTQYF
once | TRBJ2-2 | 16 | NA | TRBV5-4 | TGTGCCAGCAGCCCCGCGAGGGGGCGGGGAACCGGGGAGCTGTTTTTT | CASSPARGRGTGELFF
NA | TRBJ2-1 | 16 | NA | TRBV6-5 | TGTGCCAGCAGTTACCTAAGCGGCGGAGGGAACAATGAGCAGTTCTTC | CASSYLSGGGNNEQFF
NA | TRBJ2-7 | 16 | TRBD1 | TRBV5-1 | TGCGCCAGCAGCTTGAGGGACAGGGGGTGGTCCTACGAGCAGTACTTC | CASSLRDRGWSYEQYF
NA | TRBJ1-1 | 15 | NA | TRBV5-4 | TGTGCCAGCAGCTTCCTTTCGCAGACTGGAACTGAAGCTTTCTTT | CASSFLSQTGTEAFF
NA | TRBJ1-3 | 13 | NA | TRBV7-2 | TGTGCCAGCAGCTTAGTTTTTGGAAACACCATATATTTT | CASSLVFGNTIYF
NA | TRBJ2-5 | 14 | NA | TRBV29-1 | TGCAGCGTCGGCGGCGTGGGTCAGGGGTGGGAGCAGTACTTC | CSVGGVGQGWEQYF
NA | TRBJ2-5 | 12 | NA | TRBV27 | TGTGCCAGCAGCCCCAAGGGTGAGACCCAGTACTTC | CASSPKGETQYF
NA | TRBJ2-7 | 15 | NA | TRBV5-1 | TGCGCCAGCAGCACAGGACTAACCGAGGCCTACGAGCAGTACTTC | CASSTGLTEAYEQYF
NA | TRBJ2-7 | 15 | NA | TRBV5-4 | TGTGCCAGCAGCCCGACGGGGGCCCTAGCCTACGAGCAGTACTTC | CASSPTGALAYEQYF
NA | TRBJ1-4 | 15 | NA | TRBV5-1 | TGCGCCAGCAGCTTGGGGGGGTCAACTAATGAAAAACTGTTTTTT | CASSLGGSTNEKLFF
many | TRBJ2-7 | 13 | TRBD1 | TRBV29-1 | TGCAGCGTTGAAGGAGACAGGGCCTACGAGCAGTACTTC | CSVEGDRAYEQYF
NA | TRBJ1-1 | 13 | NA | TRBV18 | TGTGCCAGCTCACCTACGACGGACACTGAAGCTTTCTTT | CASSPTTDTEAFF
NA | TRBJ1-1 | 15 | TRBD1 | TRBV6-6 | TGTGCCAGCAGCCCTTACAGGGGTGGGAGCACTGAAGCTTTCTTT | CASSPYRGGSTEAFF
NA | TRBJ2-3 | 14 | TRBD2 | TRBV11-2 | TGTGCCAGCAGCCCGGGACTACCTGCTGATACGCAGTATTTT | CASSPGLPADTQYF
NA | TRBJ2-7 | 15 | NA | TRBV4-2 | TGTGCCAGCAGCCAGGGGACCCGGACGGCCTCCGAGCAGTACTTC | CASSQGTRTASEQYF
many | TRBJ2-7 | 20 | TRBD2 | TRBV11-3 | TGTGCCAGCAGCTTAGTCGGGGGAACTAGCGGGTACCAAACCCTCTACGAGCAGTACTTC | CASSLVGGTSGYQTLYEQYF
NA | TRBJ2-1 | 16 | NA | TRBV19 | TGTGCCAGTAGTATTTCACCAGGGCGCTCCTACAATGAGCAGTTCTTC | CASSISPGRSYNEQFF
NA | TRBJ1-2 | 16 | TRBD1 | TRBV29-1 | TGCAGCGTTGAAGATCCGAACAGGGGGTTTGGCTATGGCTACACCTTC | CSVEDPNRGFGYGYTF
NA | TRBJ2-7 | 14 | NA | TRBV18 | TGTGCCAGCTCACCACCGGCAGGGCGGTACGAGCAGTACTTC | CASSPPAGRYEQYF
NA | TRBJ1-2 | 15 | NA | TRBV4-3 | TGCGCCAGCAGCCAAGATCGTTTTTCTTACAGCCACTACACCTTC | CASSQDRFSYSHYTF
NA | TRBJ2-7 | 15 | NA | TRBV5-4 | TGTGCCAGCAGCCCCGGCCCAGGGAGAGACCACGAGCAGTACTTC | CASSPGPGRDHEQYF
NA | TRBJ2-5 | 17 | TRBD1 | TRBV7-9 | TGTGCCAGCAGCTCCGGGACAGGGGGAATTTACGGGGAGACCCAGTACTTC | CASSSGTGGIYGETQYF
NA | TRBJ2-3 | 14 | NA | TRBV5-5 | TGTGCCAGCAGCTTGCTTCAGGGGACAGATACGCAGTATTTT | CASSLLQGTDTQYF
NA | TRBJ2-5 | 15 | TRBD2 | TRBV10-1 | TGCGCCAGCAGTGCCGGGAGGGGGGATCAAGAGACCCAGTACTTC | CASSAGRGDQETQYF
NA | TRBJ1-4 | 16 | TRBD1 | TRBV7-9 | TGTGCCAGCAGCTTAGGGACAGGAACAACTAATGAAAAACTGTTTTTT | CASSLGTGTTNEKLFF
NA | TRBJ2-2 | 14 | NA | TRBV5-1 | TGCGCCAGCAGCTTGGCAGCAACCACCGGGGAGCTGTTTTTT | CASSLAATTGELFF
NA | TRBJ2-2 | 14 | TRBD2 | TRBV28 | TGTGCCAGCAGCCCTAGCGGGATCCCCGGGGAGCTGTTTTTT | CASSPSGIPGELFF